A single sample gave rise to the 23 T cell receptor beta chains below, sequenced in a study of beta chain features in type 1 diabetes. Whole-study results and caveats: Type 1 diabetes patients showed a moderate but significant shortening of TCRB CDR3s in all four CD4+ subsets.

For these TCRs, the target antigens are not known. Expressed TCRB transcripts were sequenced after all isolated RNA was converted to cDNA. Data came from immunoSEQ multiplex PCR; TCRdb stores just in-frame clones and leaves some out. The sample contains 640,000 or so clones, over 13% of which appear only once. The specimen sequenced was naive CD4+ T cells from blood. The origin of the receptors is a young man with type 1 diabetes.

This clone was seen more than once but under ten times. Compared with germline, one end of the junction differs, possibly owing to a read error. The same CDR3 is also encoded by other DNA sequences in this sample. The DNA for the CDR3 is TGCAGTGCCAGAGAGGCCTATGGCTACACCTTC. Its protein is CSAREAYGYTF. The chain has TRBV20-1 and TRBJ1-2; unclear D gene. The CDR3 is 11 residues long. The germline gives CDR1 DFQATT, CDR2 SNEGSKA (reference sequence).

This clone was seen only a few times. The V call is TRBV6-6, the J call TRBJ1-5, with TRBD1 matching 8 bases. Germline values: CDR1 MNHNY, CDR2 SVGAGI (reference sequence). There are 15 residues in the CDR3. Losses at the gene ends were 6 bases for V and 4 bases for J; bases not matched to a gene: 8. The CDR3 region has the DNA TGTGCCAGCAGCCACGGACAGGGTTGGAATCAGCCCCAGCATTTT. Protein sequence: CASSHGQGWNQPQHF.

This clone has a handful of counts. J is TRBJ1-5 and V is TRBV6-4; D is unresolved. The V gene lost 5 bases and the J gene lost 6 bases, with 11 bases spanning the gap. Germline V gene sequence: CDR1 MRHNA, CDR2 SNTAGT. The length of the CDR3 is 13 residues. CDR3 DNA: TGTGCCAGCAGTCTGGGTCGTGGTCAGCCCCAGCATTTT. Its translation is CASSLGRGQPQHF.

This clone showed up just a few times. The V and J genes are TRBV5-1 and TRBJ1-1, with 7 nucleotides matching TRBD1. J was trimmed by 6 bases and V by 4 bases; bases with no gene match: 12. The CDR3 spans 15 residues. CDR1 is SGHRS and CDR2 is YFSETQ in the germline V gene. CDR3 bases: TGCGCCAGCAGCCCCCCAGACAGGGTCAGCTCTGAAGCTTTCTTT. Translating gives CASSPPDRVSSEAFF.

The gene calls are TRBV7-2 and TRBJ1-5; maybe TRBD1 (5 bases). Per germline, CDR1 SGHTA and CDR2 FQGNSA. CDR3 length equals 13 residues. The V end lost 2 bases, the J end lost 7 bases, and 9 bases lay between the germline ends. CDR3 nucleotide sequence: TGTGCCAGCAGCTTAAGGAGGGGCCAGCCCCAGCATTTT. Encoded protein: CASSLRRGQPQHF.

CDR3 DNA sequence: TGTGCCAGCAGCTTAGTCTCGGGCAGCAGTGAAGCTTTCTTT. This encodes CASSLVSGSSEAFF. The chain joins TRBV7-2 to TRBJ1-1; D gene uncertain. This CDR3 spans 14 amino acids. Germline values: CDR1 SGHTA, CDR2 FQGNSA. V was pared by 1 base and J by 7 bases, with 13 bases between.

This clone came up a few times. Distinct nucleotide sequences in the sample also encode this CDR3. The rearrangement joins TRBV6-5 to TRBJ2-2; D might be TRBD2 (6 bases). CDR1 is MNHEY, CDR2 SVGAGI, per germline. V was trimmed by 2 bases and J by 1 base, leaving 8 bases between them. The CDR3 covers 15 residues. The CDR3 DNA reads TGTGCCAGCAGTTACGTGGGACTGAACACCGGGGAGCTGTTTTTT. Its protein product is CASSYVGLNTGELFF.

The chain is built from TRBV30 and TRBJ2-4; a possible D gene is TRBD1 (6 bases). The germline CDR1 and CDR2 sequences are GTSNPN and SVGIG (reference sequence). V was trimmed by 0 bases and J by 7 bases, leaving 10 bases between them. This CDR3 comprises 13 residues. This CDR3 is CAWSVDRRNIQYF. Here the CDR3 DNA reads TGTGCCTGGAGTGTAGACAGGAGGAACATTCAGTACTTC.

V and J are TRBV18 and TRBJ2-3, with D unclear. Germline V lookup: CDR1 KGHSH, CDR2 LQKENI. CDR3 length: 14 residues. V lost 3 bases and J lost 3, with 10 bases in between. CDR3 loop: CASSPREETDTQYF. The CDR3 bases are TGTGCCAGCTCACCCCGTGAGGAGACAGATACGCAGTATTTT.

The gene calls are TRBV19 and TRBJ2-5, with 9 bases that match TRBD2. V lost 6 bases and J lost 2; bases outside the gene matches: 13. Germline CDR1 LNHDA, CDR2 SQIVND (reference sequence). CDR3 size: 17 residues. CDR3 nucleotide sequence: TGTGCCAGTAGCCCTCTGGAGCGGGGGGTCCTTCAAGAGACCCAGTACTTC. Translation gives CASSPLERGVLQETQYF. Together with reference TRBV19 and TRBJ2-5, the CDR3 gives the full variable domain: DGGITQSPKYLFRKEGQNVTLSCEQNLNHDAMYWYRQDPGQGLRLIYYSQIVNDFQKGDIAEGYSVSREKKESFPLTVTSAQKNPTAFYLCASSPLERGVLQETQYFGPGTRLLVL.

This clone was seen a handful of times. The chain uses TRBV5-4 and TRBJ1-5, with D maybe TRBD1 (5 bases). Germline-derived CDR1 and CDR2 are SGHNT and YYREEE (reference sequence). V lost 3 bases and J 3 bases, leaving 7 bases between the germline ends. CDR3 size: 13 residues. The CDR3 nucleotides read TGTGCCAGCAGCTGGGGGGACAATCAGCCCCAGCATTTT. Translated, it gives CASSWGDNQPQHF.

The V call is TRBV15, the J call TRBJ1-1, with D perhaps matching TRBD1 (5 bases). The CDR3 is 13 amino acids. Trimming cost V 6 bases and J 6 bases, with 14 bases left between them. CDR1 is LNHNV and CDR2 is YYDKDF in the germline V gene (reference sequence). The CDR3: CATRYQGAAEAFF. Written as DNA, the CDR3 is TGTGCCACCAGGTATCAGGGTGCGGCTGAAGCTTTCTTT.

The V and J genes are TRBV28 and TRBJ2-7; 9 bases map to TRBD2. The trim removed 0 bases at V and 7 bases at J, leaving 4 bases unmatched. Germline V lookup: CDR1 MDHEN, CDR2 SYDVKM. The CDR3 spans 14 residues. For the CDR3, the DNA is TGTGCCAGCAGTTTATGGACTAGCGGCTTGGAGCAGTACTTC. Its translation is CASSLWTSGLEQYF.

The J gene is TRBJ1-3, the V gene TRBV9, with unresolved D. In germline, CDR1 is SGDLS, CDR2 YYNGEE. V gave up 3 bases and J gave up 4 bases, with 14 bases separating them. The CDR3 extends over 15 amino acids. The CDR3 reads CASSGGSGSGNTIYF. The CDR3 DNA is TGTGCCAGCAGCGGCGGGAGTGGATCCGGAAACACCATATATTTT.

The chain links TRBV7-2 to TRBJ2-5; D is unclear. Germline V gene lookup returns CDR1 SGHTA and CDR2 FQGNSA. V was pared by 2 bases and J by 5 bases, with 21 bases between. This CDR3 contains 17 residues. CDR3 coding DNA: TGTGCCAGCAGCTTACAGGTGCGGTCGAATCCATGGGAGACCCAGTACTTC. Translated, it gives CASSLQVRSNPWETQYF. Filled out from reference TRBV7-2 and TRBJ2-5, the complete variable domain reads GAGVSQSPSNKVTEKGKDVELRCDPISGHTALYWYRQSLGQGLEFLIYFQGNSAPDKSGLPSDRFSAERTGGSVSTLTIQRTQQEDSAVYLCASSLQVRSNPWETQYFGPGTRLLVL.

The CDR3 sequence is CASTRQGAGTDTQYF. CDR3 DNA: TGCGCCAGCACTCGACAGGGGGCCGGCACAGATACGCAGTATTTT. The chain employs TRBV5-1 and TRBJ2-3, with 10 bases lining up with TRBD1. The J segment lost 1 base and the V segment lost 6 bases, leaving 5 bases of the junction unmatched. Germline V gene sequence: CDR1 SGHRS, CDR2 YFSETQ. The CDR3 is 15 residues long.

The chain is built from TRBV7-2 and TRBJ1-6; D unresolved. This CDR3 spans 12 amino acids. Trimming took 5 bases from V and 7 from J, leaving 6 bases between them. Germline CDR1 SGHTA, CDR2 FQGNSA. CDR3 loop: CASSPTNSPLHF. The CDR3 DNA reads as TGTGCCAGCAGCCCAACAAATTCACCCCTCCACTTT. Filled out from reference TRBV7-2 and TRBJ1-6, the complete variable domain reads GAGVSQSPSNKVTEKGKDVELRCDPISGHTALYWYRQSLGQGLEFLIYFQGNSAPDKSGLPSDRFSAERTGGSVSTLTIQRTQQEDSAVYLCASSPTNSPLHFGNGTRLTVT.

The rearrangement links TRBV2 to TRBJ2-7, with D uncertain. The CDR3 contains 12 residues. V lost 10 bases and J lost 4, with 14 bases in between. Germline V CDR1 and CDR2: SNHLY, FYNNEI. The CDR3 is CATRESLYEQYF. CDR3 bases: TGTGCCACGAGAGAGAGTCTTTACGAGCAGTACTTC.

This clone was observed a handful of times. This chain links TRBV29-1 with TRBJ1-5, with unresolved D. Germline CDR1 SQVTM, CDR2 ANQGSEA. V lost 6 bases to trimming and J lost 4 bases, with 13 bases between them. The CDR3 consists of 13 residues. CDR3 protein: CSVRRAENQPQHF. CDR3 DNA sequence: TGCAGCGTCCGTCGGGCAGAAAATCAGCCCCAGCATTTT.

In this sample, this clone turned up a few times. The chain combines TRBV30 with TRBJ1-6, with D hard to call. Trimming pared 0 bases from V and 3 bases from J, leaving 6 bases between. Germline V gene data show CDR1 as GTSNPN and CDR2 as SVGIG (reference sequence). This CDR3 is built from 14 residues. For the CDR3, the DNA is TGTGCCTGGAGTGTGGAAGTCTATAATTCACCCCTCCACTTT. Translation: CAWSVEVYNSPLHF.

In this sample, this clone turned up a few times. CDR3 nucleotide sequence: TGTGCCAGCAGGAGAATTGGGACAGGGAACACTGAAGCTTTCTTT. Encoded protein: CASRRIGTGNTEAFF. The V gene is TRBV2, the J gene TRBJ1-1; 8 nucleotides line up with TRBD1. Trimming at V came to 6 bases and at J to 1 base, leaving 7 bases not matched to a gene. CDR1 is SNHLY and CDR2 is FYNNEI in the germline V gene. The CDR3 is 15 amino acids.

Points on this clone: Other DNA sequences from this sample encode an identical CDR3 as well. The V gene is TRBV29-1, the J gene TRBJ2-5, with D maybe TRBD1 (6 bases). CDR3 length equals 13 residues. Trimming stripped 2 bases from V and 3 bases from J, with 10 bases between. Germline values: CDR1 SQVTM, CDR2 ANQGSEA. The CDR3 region is CSVERQGKETQYF. CDR3 DNA sequence: TGCAGCGTTGAAAGGCAGGGGAAAGAGACCCAGTACTTC. Combining the CDR3 with reference TRBV29-1 and TRBJ2-5 gives the whole variable domain SAVISQKPSRDICQRGTSLTIQCQVDSQVTMMFWYRQQPGQSLTLIATANQGSEATYESGFVIDKFPISRPNLTFSTLTVSNMSPEDSSIYLCSVERQGKETQYFGPGTRLLVL.

Worth noting for this clone: In the same sample, other DNA sequences code for this CDR3. The chain couples TRBV28 to TRBJ2-1; D unclear. V was pared by 3 bases and J by 0 bases, with 6 bases between. Germline V gives CDR1 MDHEN, CDR2 SYDVKM. The CDR3 extends over 14 amino acids. In DNA, the CDR3 is TGTGCCAGCAGTTTCGAGAGCTCCTACAATGAGCAGTTCTTC. Residues: CASSFESSYNEQFF. Variable domain in full (rest from reference TRBV28 and TRBJ2-1): DVKVTQSSRYLVKRTGEKVFLECVQDMDHENMFWYRQDPGLGLRLIYFSYDVKMKEKGDIPEGYSVSREKKERFSLILESASTNQTSMYLCASSFESSYNEQFFGPGTRLTVL.